This T cell receptor (beta chain) is drawn from a study of cytomegalovirus exposure and HLA in healthy donors. V lost 2 bases, J lost 2 bases, and 7 bases lay in between. The germline gives CDR1 SGHVS, CDR2 FQNEAQ. The CDR3 length is 14 residues. This clone was found a few times. No antigen is known for it. PCR employed 60 Vbeta and 13 Jbeta primers. Here immunoSEQ multiplex PCR was the method, and the copy in TCRdb shows in-frame clones only, minus some. The data show roughly 110,000 clones, around three quarters seen once. Study outcomes and limitations: The study designated 150 or so TCR beta chains cytomegalovirus-associated. Certain sequence variants were highly shared and formed a cluster, and this cluster was likely a sequencing artifact.

The V and J genes are TRBV7-8 and TRBJ1-5; no reliable D call. The TCR was taken from a woman aged 18-29 years in good health and CMV-seropositive. Material for sequencing was PBMCs. Written as DNA, the CDR3 is TGTGCCAGCAGCTTAATACGAGGCAATCAGCCCCAGCATTTT. Translating it yields CASSLIRGNQPQHF.